This TCR beta chain was identified during a study of cytomegalovirus exposure and HLA in healthy donors. In the PCR, 60 Vbeta and 13 Jbeta primers were used. Produced via immunoSEQ multiplex PCR; TCRdb's table is partial and in-frame only. Of 120,000 or so clones listed, over 60% were seen once; the top ten hold less than 9%. The study's findings and limits: Follow-up analysis later connected one missense variant in DCLRE1C with trimming of TCR beta V- and J-genes. When a later analysis was performed, an Asian-associated ancestry cluster reportedly had fewer N-insertions than the roughly 640-donor mean.

This CDR3 has 15 amino acids. The germline V gene encodes CDR1 MNHNS and CDR2 SASEGT. V gave up 5 bases and J gave up 3 bases; unmatched junction bases: 8. Details on this clone: Its antigen remains unidentified.

This TCR derives from a woman aged 40 to 55 in good health and CMV-seropositive. The genes are TRBV6-1 and TRBJ2-7; 9 positions agree with TRBD1. Sequenced sample: PBMCs. The CDR3 loop is CASSSGTGTLYEQYF. For the CDR3, the DNA is TGTGCCAGCAGTTCCGGGACAGGGACCCTCTACGAGCAGTACTTC.